Below, 16 T cell receptor beta chains from the same sample are listed, as sequenced in a study of blood T cell repertoires in COVID-19. Profiled with immunoSEQ multiplex PCR; TCRdb holds only in-frame clones, not every one. The sample comprises about 130,000 clones, about 87% of which are singletons, and 2% to 2.5% rests with the top ten. Sequences were obtained from peripheral blood. The receptors were gathered from a man aged 45-65 years with active COVID-19.

This chain uses TRBV5-1 with TRBJ2-3, with D maybe TRBD1 (5 bases). V lost 1 base and J 2 bases, leaving 11 bases between the germline ends. The CDR3 is 15 amino acids. CDR1 is SGHRS and CDR2 is YFSETQ in the germline V gene. The CDR3 here is CASSLMQGITDTQYF. For the CDR3, the DNA is TGCGCCAGCAGCTTGATGCAGGGTATCACAGATACGCAGTATTTT.

This chain links TRBV2 with TRBJ1-5; 7 bases match TRBD1. This CDR3 region has 12 residues. CDR1 is SNHLY, CDR2 FYNNEI, per germline. V shed 6 bases and J 4 bases; nucleotides not matched to a gene: 0. The CDR3 spells CASSRGNQPQHF. CDR3 bases: TGTGCCAGCAGCAGGGGGAATCAGCCCCAGCATTTT.

The chain carries TRBV25-1 and TRBJ1-3, with 7 positions matching TRBD1. The ends lost 6 bases at V and 3 bases at J; junction bases unmatched: 8. The germline V gene encodes CDR1 MGHDK and CDR2 SYGVNS. CDR3 length equals 15 residues. For the CDR3, the DNA is TGTGCCAGCAGCGCGACAGGGATCTATGGAAACACCATATATTTT. Amino acid sequence: CASSATGIYGNTIYF.

V is TRBV7-2 and J is TRBJ2-7; TRBD2 aligns across 7 bases. CDR1 is SGHTA and CDR2 is FQGNSA in the germline V gene. V lost 3 bases to trimming and J lost 6 bases; unmatched junction nucleotides: 2. The CDR3 loop spans 12 amino acids. CDR3 in amino acids: CASSLTSREQYF. The CDR3 DNA follows: TGTGCCAGCAGCTTGACTAGCCGCGAGCAGTACTTC.

The V and J genes are TRBV11-2 and TRBJ1-4, with TRBD1 matching over 8 bases. V shed 7 bases, J shed 6 bases, and the junction held 10 bases outside the gene matches. Germline CDR1 is SGHAT and CDR2 is FQNNGV. CDR3 length: 15 residues. In nucleotides, the CDR3 is TGTGCCAGCAACCAGCCTGGGACAGGATATGAAAAACTGTTTTTT. Amino acids: CASNQPGTGYEKLFF. Based on the CDR3 plus reference TRBV11-2 and TRBJ1-4, the full variable domain is EAGVAQSPRYKIIEKRQSVAFWCNPISGHATLYWYQQILGQGPKLLIQFQNNGVVDDSQLPKDRFSAERLKGVDSTLKIQPAKLEDSAVYLCASNQPGTGYEKLFFGSGTQLSVL.

The genes are TRBV6-2 or TRBV6-3 and TRBJ2-1, with 8 bases identical to TRBD1. V was clipped by 0 bases and J by 3 bases; unmatched bases: 7. CDR1 and CDR2 from the germline V gene are MNHEY and SVGEGT. This CDR3 spans 17 amino acids. CDR3: CASSYSPPGGLYNEQFF. The CDR3, as DNA: TGTGCCAGCAGTTACTCCCCCCCAGGGGGCCTCTACAATGAGCAGTTCTTC.

The rearrangement uses TRBV5-1 and TRBJ2-5, with D tentatively TRBD2 (7 bases). The CDR3 consists of 14 residues. Germline loops: CDR1 SGHRS, CDR2 YFSETQ. V gave up 4 bases and J gave up 5 bases, with 15 bases separating them. The CDR3 here is CASSPRGGPETQYF. The CDR3 region has the DNA TGCGCCAGCAGCCCGAGGGGGGGGCCGGAGACCCAGTACTTC.

CDR3 residues: CASSPRDKAFF. CDR3 nucleotide sequence: TGTGCCAGCAGTCCCCGGGACAAGGCTTTCTTT. V is TRBV12-3 or TRBV12-4 and J is TRBJ1-1; the D gene is possibly TRBD1 (6 bases). CDR3 length: 11 residues. V was trimmed by 5 bases and J by 11 bases, leaving 12 bases between them.

This chain uses TRBV18 with TRBJ2-1; 9 positions agree with TRBD2. Germline lookup yields CDR1 KGHSH and CDR2 LQKENI. CDR3 length equals 15 residues. After removal of 8 bases from V and 7 bases from J, the junction contained 12 bases not matched to a gene. The DNA of the CDR3 is TGTGCCAGCATCAAAGGGGACCTAGCGGGGAATGAGCAGTTCTTC. Protein product: CASIKGDLAGNEQFF.

This chain uses TRBV7-6 with TRBJ1-2, with TRBD1 matching 7 bases. Trimming took 0 bases from V and 8 from J; bases not matched to a gene: 9. The germline V gene encodes CDR1 SGHVS and CDR2 FNYEAQ. The CDR3 totals 15 residues. CDR3 protein: CASSLARGGGSGYTF. CDR3 sequence (DNA): TGTGCCAGCAGCTTAGCGCGAGGGGGCGGAAGCGGCTACACCTTC. The complete variable domain, with remaining parts taken from reference TRBV7-6 and TRBJ1-2, reads GAGVSQSPRYKVTKRGQDVALRCDPISGHVSLYWYRQALGQGPEFLTYFNYEAQQDKSGLPNDRFSAERPEGSISTLTIQRTEQRDSAMYRCASSLARGGGSGYTFGSGTRLTVV.

This rearrangement joins TRBV19 to TRBJ1-1; perhaps TRBD1 as D (6 bases). The V gene's germline CDR1 is LNHDA and CDR2 SQIVND (reference sequence). V lost 6 bases and J lost 1, with 18 bases in between. This CDR3 contains 16 residues. In DNA, the CDR3 is TGTGCCAGTAGGCCAATCAACAGGGTCCAGAACACTGAAGCTTTCTTT. Its translation is CASRPINRVQNTEAFF.

The rearrangement uses TRBV9 and TRBJ1-6; 7 bases match TRBD1. CDR1 SGDLS and CDR2 YYNGEE come from the germline V gene. The CDR3 has 14 amino acids. Trimming took 2 bases from V and 4 from J; bases not matched to a gene: 0. CDR3 sequence (DNA): TGTGCCAGCAGCGTGACAGGGTATAATTCACCCCTCCACTTT. As protein: CASSVTGYNSPLHF.

V is TRBV3-1 (or the pseudogene TRBV3-2) and J is TRBJ2-2; TRBD1 might be the D (6 bases). The CDR3 runs 16 residues. Germline V gene lookup returns CDR1 LGHDT and CDR2 YNNKEL (reference sequence). V was trimmed by 2 bases and J by 4 bases, leaving 14 bases between them. In nucleotides, the CDR3 is TGTGCCAGCAGCCAACTCCGGACAGACCTCACCGGGGAGCTGTTTTTT. This translates into CASSQLRTDLTGELFF.

This sequence joins TRBV3-1 (or the pseudogene TRBV3-2) and TRBJ2-1, with TRBD2 identical over 10 bases. The CDR3 extends over 18 amino acids. Trimming removed 4 bases from V and 0 bases from J; junction bases left unmatched: 9. Germline V lookup: CDR1 LGHDT, CDR2 YNNKEL (reference sequence). CDR3 sequence reads: CASSPTGLADYSYNEQFF. DNA for the CDR3: TGTGCCAGCAGCCCCACCGGACTAGCGGATTACTCCTACAATGAGCAGTTCTTC.

This clone was seen just once. The chain uses TRBV2 and TRBJ2-5, with a tentative D call TRBD1 (6 bases). The length of the CDR3 is 14 residues. Germline V gene lookup returns CDR1 SNHLY and CDR2 FYNNEI. V was pared by 9 bases and J by 4 bases, with 18 bases between. The CDR3 loop is CASLRSEGGETQYF. The DNA of the CDR3 is TGTGCCAGTTTGCGCTCAGAAGGGGGAGAGACCCAGTACTTC.

The chain recombines TRBV30 with TRBJ2-7; TRBD2 matches at 7 bases. J gave up 2 bases and V 7 bases, and 11 bases lay outside the gene matches. CDR1 is GTSNPN and CDR2 is SVGIG in the germline V gene (reference sequence). This CDR3 has 14 residues. CDR3 DNA: TGTGCCTCACTCTGGCGGGGGTTGGCCTACGAGCAGTACTTC. Residues: CASLWRGLAYEQYF.